This TCR beta chain emerged from a study of T cells expressing NK-cell markers. Study at large: Sequencing covered eight donors, seven HCMV-seropositive and one seronegative.

This CDR3 contains 12 residues. Germline CDR1 is SQVTM and CDR2 is ANQGSEA. From the 5' RACE reads, TCRdb lists one entry per CDR3 protein and no DNA. The table lists under 200,000 distinct CDR3 sequences. The rearrangement joins TRBV29-1 to TRBJ1-5. The sample taken for sequencing was blood T cells: a sorted CD56 or NKG2C T cell subset, CD4+ or CD8+ T cells, or bulk PBMC T cells (not recorded which). The receptor was derived from a woman between 18 and 70 years old in good health. The CDR3 spells CSVEVGNQPQHF.